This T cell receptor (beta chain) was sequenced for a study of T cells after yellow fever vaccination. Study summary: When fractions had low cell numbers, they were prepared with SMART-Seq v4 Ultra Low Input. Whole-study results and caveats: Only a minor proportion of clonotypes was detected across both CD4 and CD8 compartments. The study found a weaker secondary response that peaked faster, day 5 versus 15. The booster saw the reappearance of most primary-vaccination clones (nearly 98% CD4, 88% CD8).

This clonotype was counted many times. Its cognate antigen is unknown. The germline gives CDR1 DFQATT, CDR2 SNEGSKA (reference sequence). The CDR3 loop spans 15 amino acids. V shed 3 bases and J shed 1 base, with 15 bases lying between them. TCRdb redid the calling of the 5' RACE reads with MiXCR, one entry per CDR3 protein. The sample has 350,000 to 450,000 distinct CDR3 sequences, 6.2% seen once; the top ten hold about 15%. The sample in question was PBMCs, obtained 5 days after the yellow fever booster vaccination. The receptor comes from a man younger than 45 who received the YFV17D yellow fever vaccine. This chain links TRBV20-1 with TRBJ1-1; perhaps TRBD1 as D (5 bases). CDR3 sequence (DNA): TGCAGTGCTAGGGTCCGGGGGAGCGGGAACACTGAAGCTTTCTTT. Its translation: CSARVRGSGNTEAFF.